This TCR beta chain was obtained from a study of PD-1 blockade in classical Hodgkin lymphoma. Broader study findings: Newly diagnosed patients had baseline TCR diversity that was reportedly lower than that of healthy donors. Possible causes of repertoire differences, disease activity or prior therapy, remain undefined.

Time point reported: newly diagnosed, previously untreated cHL patient sample. Magnetic depletion of non-target cells from thawed PBMCs yielded purified CD8+ T cells. It was PBMCs in newly diagnosed, untreated classical Hodgkin lymphoma that served as comparison. Details on this clone: What it recognizes is unknown.

With V trimmed by 1 base and J by 3 bases, 10 bases remained unmatched. The CDR3 runs 18 residues. CDR1 SGHAT and CDR2 FQNNGV come from the germline V gene. The assay was immunoSEQ multiplex PCR, and TCRdb's table has in-frame clones only and misses some. The sample has 14,000 to 15,000 clones, approximately 90% seen once. This TCR came from a human donor with classical Hodgkin lymphoma. The V gene is TRBV11-2, the J gene TRBJ2-1, with 9 bases matching TRBD2. Sequencing input: CD8+ T cells from blood. The CDR3 protein is CASSLAWTSEKDYNEQFF. The CDR3 DNA sequence: TGTGCCAGCAGCTTAGCTTGGACTAGCGAAAAGGACTACAATGAGCAGTTCTTC.